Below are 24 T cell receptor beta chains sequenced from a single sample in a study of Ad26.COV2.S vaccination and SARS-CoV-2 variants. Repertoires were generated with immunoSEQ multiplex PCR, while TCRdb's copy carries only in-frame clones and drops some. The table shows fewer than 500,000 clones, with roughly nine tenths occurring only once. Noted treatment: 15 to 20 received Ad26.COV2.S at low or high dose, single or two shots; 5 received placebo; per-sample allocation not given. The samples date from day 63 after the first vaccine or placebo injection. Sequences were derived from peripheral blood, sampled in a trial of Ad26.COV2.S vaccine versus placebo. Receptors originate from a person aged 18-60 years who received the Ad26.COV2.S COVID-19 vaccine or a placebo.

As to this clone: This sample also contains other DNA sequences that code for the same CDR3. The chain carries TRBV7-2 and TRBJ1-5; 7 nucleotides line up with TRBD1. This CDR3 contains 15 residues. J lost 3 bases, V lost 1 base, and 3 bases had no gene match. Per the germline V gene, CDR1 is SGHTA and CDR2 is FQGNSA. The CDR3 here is CASSLGGQPNQPQHF. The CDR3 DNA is TGTGCCAGCAGCTTAGGGGGACAGCCCAATCAGCCCCAGCATTTT.

The CDR3 DNA reads as TGCGCCAGCAGCCGGGGACTAGCGGGGAGCTCCTACAATGAGCAGTTCTTC. Its protein is CASSRGLAGSSYNEQFF. The J gene is TRBJ2-1, the V gene TRBV5-1; 13 bases align to TRBD2. V dropped 4 bases and J dropped 0; count of bases not matched to a gene: 4. This CDR3 contains 17 residues. Germline loops: CDR1 SGHRS, CDR2 YFSETQ.

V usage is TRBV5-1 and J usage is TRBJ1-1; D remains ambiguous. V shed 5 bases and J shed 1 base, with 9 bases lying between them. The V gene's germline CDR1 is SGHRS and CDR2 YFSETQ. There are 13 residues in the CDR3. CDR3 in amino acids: CASRSDANTEAFF. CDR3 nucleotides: TGCGCCAGCAGAAGCGACGCGAACACTGAAGCTTTCTTT.

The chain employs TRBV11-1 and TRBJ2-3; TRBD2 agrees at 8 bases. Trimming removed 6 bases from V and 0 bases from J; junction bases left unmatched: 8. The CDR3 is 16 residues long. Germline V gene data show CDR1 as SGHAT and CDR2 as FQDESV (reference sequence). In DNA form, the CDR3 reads TGTGCCAGCAGGGATCTAGCGGGCTCTAGCACAGATACGCAGTATTTT. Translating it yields CASRDLAGSSTDTQYF.

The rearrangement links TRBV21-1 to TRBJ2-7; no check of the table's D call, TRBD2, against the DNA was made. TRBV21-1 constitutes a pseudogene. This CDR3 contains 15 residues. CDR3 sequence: CASTDTTSGSYEQYV. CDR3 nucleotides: TGTGCCAGCACCGACACAACTAGCGGGAGCTACGAGCAGTACGTC.

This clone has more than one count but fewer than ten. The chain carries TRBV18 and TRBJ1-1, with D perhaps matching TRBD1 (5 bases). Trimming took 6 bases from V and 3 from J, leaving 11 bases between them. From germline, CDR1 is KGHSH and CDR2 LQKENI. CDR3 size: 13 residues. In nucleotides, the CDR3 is TGTGCCAGCTCCCCGGACACGGACACTGAAGCTTTCTTT. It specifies CASSPDTDTEAFF.

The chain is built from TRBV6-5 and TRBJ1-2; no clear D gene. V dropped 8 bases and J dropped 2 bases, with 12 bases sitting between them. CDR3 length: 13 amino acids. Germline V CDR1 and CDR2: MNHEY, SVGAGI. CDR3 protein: CASAQDKNYGYTF. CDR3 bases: TGTGCCAGCGCCCAGGATAAGAACTATGGCTACACCTTC.

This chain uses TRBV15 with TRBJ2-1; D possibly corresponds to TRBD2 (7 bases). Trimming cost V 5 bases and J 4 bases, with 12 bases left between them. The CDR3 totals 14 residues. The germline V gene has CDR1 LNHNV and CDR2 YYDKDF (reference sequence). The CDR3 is CATSGGGGYNEQFF. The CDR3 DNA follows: TGTGCCACCAGCGGCGGGGGCGGGTACAATGAGCAGTTCTTC.

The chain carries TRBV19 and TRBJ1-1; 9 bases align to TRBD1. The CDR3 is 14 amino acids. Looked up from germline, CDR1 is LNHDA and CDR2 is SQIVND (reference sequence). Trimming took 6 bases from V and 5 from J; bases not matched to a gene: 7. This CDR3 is CASRPGQGWTEAFF. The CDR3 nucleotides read TGTGCCAGTAGGCCGGGACAGGGTTGGACTGAAGCTTTCTTT. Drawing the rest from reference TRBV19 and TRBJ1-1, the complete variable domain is DGGITQSPKYLFRKEGQNVTLSCEQNLNHDAMYWYRQDPGQGLRLIYYSQIVNDFQKGDIAEGYSVSREKKESFPLTVTSAQKNPTAFYLCASRPGQGWTEAFFGQGTRLTVV.

The CDR3 bases are TGTGCCACCAGCAGGACAGGGAGTACGGGCTCCCTCCACTTT. Protein: CATSRTGSTGSLHF. The chain combines TRBV15 with TRBJ1-6; 7 nucleotides match TRBD1. The V gene end was trimmed by 3 bases and the J gene end by 14 bases; junction bases not matched to a gene: 10. CDR1 and CDR2 from the germline V gene are LNHNV and YYDKDF (reference sequence). The CDR3 spans 14 residues. The full variable domain, with the rest looked up from reference TRBV15 and TRBJ1-6, is DAMVIQNPRYQVTQFGKPVTLSCSQTLNHNVMYWYQQKSSQAPKLLFHYYDKDFNNEADTPDNFQSRRPNTSFCFLDIRSPGLGDTAMYLCATSRTGSTGSLHFGNGTRLTVT.

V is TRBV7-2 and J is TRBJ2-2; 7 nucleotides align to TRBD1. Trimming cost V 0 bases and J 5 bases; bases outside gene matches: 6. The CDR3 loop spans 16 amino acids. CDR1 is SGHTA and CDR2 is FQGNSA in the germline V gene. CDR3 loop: CASSLALDRVTGELFF. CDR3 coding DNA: TGTGCCAGCAGCTTAGCGCTAGACAGGGTAACCGGGGAGCTGTTTTTT.

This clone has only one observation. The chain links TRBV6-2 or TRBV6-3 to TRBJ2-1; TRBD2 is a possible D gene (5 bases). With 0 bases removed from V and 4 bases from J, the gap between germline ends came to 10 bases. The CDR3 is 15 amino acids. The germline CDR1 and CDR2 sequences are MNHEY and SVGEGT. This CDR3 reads CASSYSYRGYNEQFF. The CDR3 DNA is TGTGCCAGCAGTTACTCGTATCGGGGATACAATGAGCAGTTCTTC.

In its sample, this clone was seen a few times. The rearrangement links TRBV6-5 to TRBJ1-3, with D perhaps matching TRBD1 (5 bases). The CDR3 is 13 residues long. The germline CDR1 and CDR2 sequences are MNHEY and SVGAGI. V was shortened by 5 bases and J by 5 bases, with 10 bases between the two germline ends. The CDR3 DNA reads TGTGCCAGCAGTCCGGGACTGAGAAACACCATATATTTT. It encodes CASSPGLRNTIYF.

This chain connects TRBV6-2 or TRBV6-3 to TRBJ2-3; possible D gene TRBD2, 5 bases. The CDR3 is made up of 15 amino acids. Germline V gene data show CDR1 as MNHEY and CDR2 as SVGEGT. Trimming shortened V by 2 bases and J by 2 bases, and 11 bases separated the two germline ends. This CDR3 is CASSYETGNTDTQYF. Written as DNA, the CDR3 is TGTGCCAGCAGTTACGAAACGGGAAACACAGATACGCAGTATTTT.

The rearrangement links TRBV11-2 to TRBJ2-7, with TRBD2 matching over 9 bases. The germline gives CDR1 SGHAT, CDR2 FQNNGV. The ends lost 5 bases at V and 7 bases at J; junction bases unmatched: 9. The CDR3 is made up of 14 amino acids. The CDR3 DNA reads TGTGCCAGCAGCCCACCGGGACTAGCTCGGGAGCAGTACTTC. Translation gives CASSPPGLAREQYF.

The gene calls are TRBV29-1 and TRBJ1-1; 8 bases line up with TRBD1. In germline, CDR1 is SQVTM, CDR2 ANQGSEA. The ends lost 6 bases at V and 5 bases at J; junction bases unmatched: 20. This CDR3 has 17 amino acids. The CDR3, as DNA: TGCAGCGTGGGACAAGGATTGGGCAGGGGGCCTCGAACTGAAGCTTTCTTT. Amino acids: CSVGQGLGRGPRTEAFF.

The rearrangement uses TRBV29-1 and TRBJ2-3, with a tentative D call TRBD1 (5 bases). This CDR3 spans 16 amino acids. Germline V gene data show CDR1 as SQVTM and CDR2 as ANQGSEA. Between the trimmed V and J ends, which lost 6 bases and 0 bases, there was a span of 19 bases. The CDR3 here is CSVTVFAYTSTDTQYF. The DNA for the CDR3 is TGCAGCGTGACAGTATTCGCTTATACTAGCACAGATACGCAGTATTTT.

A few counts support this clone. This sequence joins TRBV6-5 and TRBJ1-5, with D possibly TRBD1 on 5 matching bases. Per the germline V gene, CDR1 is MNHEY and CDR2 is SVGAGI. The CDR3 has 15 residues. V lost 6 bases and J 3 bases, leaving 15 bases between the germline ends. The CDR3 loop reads CASRWDQGFNQPQHF. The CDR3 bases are TGTGCCAGCAGATGGGACCAGGGATTCAATCAGCCCCAGCATTTT.

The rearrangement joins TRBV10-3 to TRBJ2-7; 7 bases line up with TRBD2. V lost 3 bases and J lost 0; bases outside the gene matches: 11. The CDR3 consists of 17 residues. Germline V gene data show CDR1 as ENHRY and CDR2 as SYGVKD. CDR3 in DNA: TGTGCCATCAGTGAATCGGCTGGGGGGGGAAGCTCCTACGAGCAGTACGTC. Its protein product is CAISESAGGGSSYEQYV.

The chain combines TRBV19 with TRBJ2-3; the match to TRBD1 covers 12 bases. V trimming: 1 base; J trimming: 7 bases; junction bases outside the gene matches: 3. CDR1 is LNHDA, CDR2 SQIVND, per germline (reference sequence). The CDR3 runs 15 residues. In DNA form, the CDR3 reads TGTGCCAGTAGTATAGTCGGGGACAGGGGGCATACGCAGTATTTT. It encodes CASSIVGDRGHTQYF.

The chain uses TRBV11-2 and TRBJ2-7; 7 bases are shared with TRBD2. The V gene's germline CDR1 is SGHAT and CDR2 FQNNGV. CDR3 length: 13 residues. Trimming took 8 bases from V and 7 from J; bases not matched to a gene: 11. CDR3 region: CASGRGGSREQYF. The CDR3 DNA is TGTGCCAGCGGGAGGGGAGGAAGTAGAGAGCAGTACTTC.

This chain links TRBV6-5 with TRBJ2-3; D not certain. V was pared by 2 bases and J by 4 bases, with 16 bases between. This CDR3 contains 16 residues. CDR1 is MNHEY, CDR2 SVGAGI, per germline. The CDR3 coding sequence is TGTGCCAGCAGTTACCGGAGACCTTCCTCCCCAGATACGCAGTATTTT. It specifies CASSYRRPSSPDTQYF.

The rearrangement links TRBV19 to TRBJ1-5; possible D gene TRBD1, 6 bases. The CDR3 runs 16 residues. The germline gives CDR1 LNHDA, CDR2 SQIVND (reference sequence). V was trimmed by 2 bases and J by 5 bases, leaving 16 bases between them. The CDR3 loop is CASSISGVGGDQPQHF. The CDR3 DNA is TGTGCCAGTAGTATATCGGGAGTAGGGGGAGATCAGCCCCAGCATTTT.

Written as DNA, the CDR3 is TGTGCCAGCAGCCAAGATCTAGGGCAAACGAACACTGAAGCTTTCTTT. Translation gives CASSQDLGQTNTEAFF. The V call is TRBV14, the J call TRBJ1-1; D gene ambiguous. V lost 0 bases to trimming and J lost 1 base, with 12 bases between them. This CDR3 spans 16 amino acids. Germline assignment: CDR1 SGHDN and CDR2 FVKESK.